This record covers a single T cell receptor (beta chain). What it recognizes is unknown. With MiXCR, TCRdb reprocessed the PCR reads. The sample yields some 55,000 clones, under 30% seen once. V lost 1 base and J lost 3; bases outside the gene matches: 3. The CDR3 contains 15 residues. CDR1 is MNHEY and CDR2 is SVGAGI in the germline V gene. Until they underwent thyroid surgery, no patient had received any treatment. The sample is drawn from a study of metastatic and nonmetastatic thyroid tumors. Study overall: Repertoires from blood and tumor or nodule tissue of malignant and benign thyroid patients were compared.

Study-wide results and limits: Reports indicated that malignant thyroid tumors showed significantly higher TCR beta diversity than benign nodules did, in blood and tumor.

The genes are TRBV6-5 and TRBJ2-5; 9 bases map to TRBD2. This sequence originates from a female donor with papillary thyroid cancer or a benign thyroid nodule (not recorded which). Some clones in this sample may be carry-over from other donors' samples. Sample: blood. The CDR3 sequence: CASSYYAGGKETQYF. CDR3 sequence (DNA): TGTGCCAGCAGTTACTACGCGGGAGGGAAAGAGACCCAGTACTTC.